This T cell receptor (beta chain) was observed in a study of vaccination and CD4 T cells after COVID-19. Cultured CD4+ T cell DNA was sequenced using the Oncomine TCR Beta short-read assay. TCRdb itself ran the PCR reads through MiXCR, one entry per CDR3 protein. Here the sample spans about 7,000 distinct CDR3 sequences, 46% being singletons. CDR3 size: 17 residues. Germline CDR1 DFQATT, CDR2 SNEGSKA (reference sequence). The ends were cut back, 2 bases at V and 0 bases at J, with 16 bases in the middle. Stated treatment: roughly nine-day PBMC culture with coronavirus spike peptide pools or control peptides (ViraFEST assay). According to the study, CD4+ T cells from the unexposed donor were gathered ahead of the COVID-19 pandemic (2011-2018). Regarding this clonotype: Its antigen is not identified.

The origin of this receptor is a human donor in good health. Specimen: CD4+ T cells from blood, cultured in vitro. The chain couples TRBV20-1 to TRBJ1-4; D is undetermined. CDR3 in amino acids: CSARLFRRGATNEKLFF. CDR3 nucleotides: TGCAGTGCTAGATTGTTTCGCCGGGGAGCAACTAATGAAAAACTGTTTTTT.